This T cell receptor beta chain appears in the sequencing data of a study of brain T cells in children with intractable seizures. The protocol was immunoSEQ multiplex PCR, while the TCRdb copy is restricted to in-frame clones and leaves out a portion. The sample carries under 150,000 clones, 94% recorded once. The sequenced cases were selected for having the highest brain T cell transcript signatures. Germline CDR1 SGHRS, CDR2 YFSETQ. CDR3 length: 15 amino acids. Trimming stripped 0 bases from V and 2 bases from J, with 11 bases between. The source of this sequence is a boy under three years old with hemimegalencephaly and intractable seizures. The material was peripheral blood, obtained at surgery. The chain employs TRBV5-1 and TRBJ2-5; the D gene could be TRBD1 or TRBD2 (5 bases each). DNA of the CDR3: TGCGCCAGCAGCTTGGCCGGGACCCCTCAAGAGACCCAGTACTTC. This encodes CASSLAGTPQETQYF.